This T cell receptor (beta chain) was found in a study of T-cell reconstitution after alpha-beta-depleted transplantation in children. Unique molecular identifiers were incorporated during preparation of the TCRbeta library. TCRdb re-analysed the PCR reads in MiXCR, keeping a single row per CDR3 protein. This table holds roughly 610,000 distinct CDR3 sequences, 10% found once. V was pared by 4 bases and J by 3 bases, with 16 bases between. The CDR3 loop spans 15 amino acids. CDR1 is SGHTA, CDR2 FQGNSA, per germline. Here the sequenced sample was PBMCs from the stem cell graft donor, taken from the stem cell graft. V is TRBV7-2 and J is TRBJ2-7; either TRBD1 or TRBD2 may supply D (6 bases each). The clonotype was recovered from a human donor who donated a stem cell graft to a child with acute myeloid leukemia. DNA of the CDR3: TGTGCCAGCAGCTGGGATGCAAGGGGGGTCTACGAGCAGTACTTC. Translated: CASSWDARGVYEQYF.